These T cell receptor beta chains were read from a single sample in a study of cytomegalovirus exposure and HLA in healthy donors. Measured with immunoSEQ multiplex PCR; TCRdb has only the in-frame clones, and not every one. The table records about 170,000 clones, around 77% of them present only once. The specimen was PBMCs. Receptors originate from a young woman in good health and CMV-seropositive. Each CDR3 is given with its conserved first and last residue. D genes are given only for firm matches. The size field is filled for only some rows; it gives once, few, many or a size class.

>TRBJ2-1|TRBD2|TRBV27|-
TGTGCCAGCAGACGCGGGAGTCTTTACAATGAGCAGTTCTTC
CASRRGSLYNEQFF
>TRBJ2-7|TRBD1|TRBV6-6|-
TGTGCCAGCAGCCCGGGACAGGTCTGGTGGGAGCAGTACTTC
CASSPGQVWWEQYF
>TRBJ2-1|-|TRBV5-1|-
TGCGCCAGCAGCTTAGGGCCGACAGACAATGAGCAGTTCTTC
CASSLGPTDNEQFF
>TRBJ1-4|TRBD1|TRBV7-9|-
TGTGCCAGCAGCTTAGAAGCAGGGGGCCGTGAAAAACTGTTTTTT
CASSLEAGGREKLFF
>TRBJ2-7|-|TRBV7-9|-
TGTGCCAGCAGCTTATCTATCGACATTCCCTACGAGCAGTACTTC
CASSLSIDIPYEQYF
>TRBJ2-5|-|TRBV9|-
TGTGCCAGCAGCCTCCGGGGACAAGAGACCCAGTACTTC
CASSLRGQETQYF
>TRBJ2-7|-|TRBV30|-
TGTGCCTGGAGGGGCGGCGGGGACGAGCAGTACTTC
CAWRGGGDEQYF
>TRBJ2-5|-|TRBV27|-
TGTGCCAGCGGCGGAGGGAGAGGTGGGGAGACCCAGTACTTC
CASGGGRGGETQYF
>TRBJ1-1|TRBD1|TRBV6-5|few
TGTGCCAGCAGTTACTACAGGGGGATCCCTTTTGCTTTCTTT
CASSYYRGIPFAFF
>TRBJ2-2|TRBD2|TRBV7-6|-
TGTGCCAGCAGCTTACCTAGCGGGAGGGTCGGGGAGCTGTTTTTT
CASSLPSGRVGELFF
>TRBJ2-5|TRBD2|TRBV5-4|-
TGTGCCAGCAGCTTGGGTCGGACTAGCGGGAGGATGGCGGAGACCCAGTACTTC
CASSLGRTSGRMAETQYF
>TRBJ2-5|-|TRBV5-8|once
TGTGCCAGCATCCCGAGAAGTCGGGAGGAGACCCAGTACTTC
CASIPRSREETQYF
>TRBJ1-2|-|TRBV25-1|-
TGTGCCAGCAGTGAATCTACCGGGACATCCTTACTATCGTATGGCTACACCTTC
CASSESTGTSLLSYGYTF
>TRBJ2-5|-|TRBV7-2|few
TGTGCCAGCAGCTTAGATCACCTCTACGAAGACCAGTACTTC
CASSLDHLYEDQYF
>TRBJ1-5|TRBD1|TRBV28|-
TGTGCCAGCAGTTACACAGGGGGGGGGTGGGCCCAGCATTTT
CASSYTGGGWAQHF
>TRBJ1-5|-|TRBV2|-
TGTGCCAGCGACGAGGGCCCGAATCAGCCCCAGCATTTT
CASDEGPNQPQHF
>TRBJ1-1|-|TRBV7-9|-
TGTGCCAGCAGCTTAGAAGCGGGGGGCGTCTGGGCAATGAACACTGAAGCTTTCTTT
CASSLEAGGVWAMNTEAFF
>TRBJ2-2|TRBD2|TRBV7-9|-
TGTGCCAGCAGACTAGCGGGAGACGGGGGCGGGGAGCTGTTTTTT
CASRLAGDGGGELFF
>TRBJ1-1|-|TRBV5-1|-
TGCGCCAGCAGCTTGGGTGGACAGCCACCTGAAGCTTTCTTT
CASSLGGQPPEAFF
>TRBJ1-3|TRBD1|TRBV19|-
TGTGCCAGTTCGCAGGGGACAGCTGGAAACACCATATATTTT
CASSQGTAGNTIYF
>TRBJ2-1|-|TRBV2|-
TGTGCCAGCAGTGGGGCAAATAACAATGAGCAGTTCTTC
CASSGANNNEQFF
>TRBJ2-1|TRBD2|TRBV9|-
TGTGCCAGCAGTCCCCTGGGGGGACTAGCGGAGAACAATGAGCAGTTCTTC
CASSPLGGLAENNEQFF
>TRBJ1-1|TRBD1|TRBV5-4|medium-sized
TGTGCCAGCAGCCCACGGACAGGGGGCATGAACACTGAAGCTTTCTTT
CASSPRTGGMNTEAFF
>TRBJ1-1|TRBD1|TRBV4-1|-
TGCGCCAGCAGACTAAGGACAGGGGGTAATGAAGCTTTCTTT
CASRLRTGGNEAFF
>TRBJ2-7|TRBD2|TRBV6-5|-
TGTGCCACTTTACGCAGCGGGAGATTCCCCTACGAGCAGTACTTC
CATLRSGRFPYEQYF
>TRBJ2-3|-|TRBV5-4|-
TGTGCCAGCAGCCGAAGTAGCGCAGATACGCAGTATTTT
CASSRSSADTQYF
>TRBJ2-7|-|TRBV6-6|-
TGTGCCACCTTTTACTTCTACGAGCAGTACTTC
CATFYFYEQYF
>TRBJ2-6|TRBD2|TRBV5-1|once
TGCGCCAGCAACCGACTAGCGGGAGGGACCTCTGGGGCCAACGTCCTGACTTTC
CASNRLAGGTSGANVLTF
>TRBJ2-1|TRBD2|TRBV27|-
TGTGCCAGCGGACTAGCGGGAGTAGGGCTCAATGAGCAGTTCTTC
CASGLAGVGLNEQFF
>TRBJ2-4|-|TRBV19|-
TGTGCCAGTAGCGTCAGGGAATCAGGGAACATTCAGTACTTC
CASSVRESGNIQYF
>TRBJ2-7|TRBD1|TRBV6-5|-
TGTGCCAGCAGTTACCGGGGACAGGGGGTCCGCGAGCAGTACTTC
CASSYRGQGVREQYF
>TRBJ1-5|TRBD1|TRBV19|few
TGTGCCAGTAGCCCCCAGGGGGCGCTTTTCGGGCAGCCCCAGCATTTT
CASSPQGALFGQPQHF
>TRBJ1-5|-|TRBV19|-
TGTGCCAGTAGTATGGGCGGGGCGGAGCCCCAGCATTTT
CASSMGGAEPQHF
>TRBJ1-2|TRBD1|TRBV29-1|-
TGCAGCGTTGACGGAGGCACCACCCTGACAGGGGGCTCAGGGGGCCTCTATGGCTACACCTTC
CSVDGGTTLTGGSGGLYGYTF
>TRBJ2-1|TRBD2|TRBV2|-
TGTGCCAGCAGTGTTTCTAGCGGGAGAAATGAGCAGTTCTTC
CASSVSSGRNEQFF
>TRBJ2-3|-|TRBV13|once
TGTGCCAGCAGCCCCCAGGACTTTCCAGATACGCAGTATTTT
CASSPQDFPDTQYF
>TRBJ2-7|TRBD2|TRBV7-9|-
TGTGCCAGCAGCCCGACTAGCGGGGTGGGCGAGCAGTACTTC
CASSPTSGVGEQYF
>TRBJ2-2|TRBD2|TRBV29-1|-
TGCAGCGTGTTTGGGACTAGCGGGAGAGTTCGTACCGGGGAGCTGTTTTTT
CSVFGTSGRVRTGELFF
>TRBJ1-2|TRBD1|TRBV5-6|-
TGTGCCAGCAGCCCGGGAGTTGGGACAGGGGGCGATGGCTACACCTTC
CASSPGVGTGGDGYTF
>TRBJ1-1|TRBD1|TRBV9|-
TGTGCCAGCAGCGGGGGACAGGGGGCGCCGGCTGGTACTGAAGCTTTCTTT
CASSGGQGAPAGTEAFF
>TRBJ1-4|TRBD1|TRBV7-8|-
TGTGCCAGCAGCTTAGTGGGACAGGGCCTGGCTAATGAAAAACTGTTTTTT
CASSLVGQGLANEKLFF
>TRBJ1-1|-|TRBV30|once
TGTGCCATATATGGACAGAAGAACACTGAAGCTTTCTTT
CAIYGQKNTEAFF
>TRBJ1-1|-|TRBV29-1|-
TGCAGCGTTACGGAAGGTGGGGAGGGGGAAGCTTTCTTT
CSVTEGGEGEAFF
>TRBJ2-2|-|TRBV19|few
TGTGCCAGTAGTATTGGGAGGGGGGTAAACACCGGGGAGCTGTTTTTT
CASSIGRGVNTGELFF
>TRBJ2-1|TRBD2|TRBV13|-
TGTGCCAGCAGCCCGAGACTAGCTTCAAATGAGCAGTTCTTC
CASSPRLASNEQFF
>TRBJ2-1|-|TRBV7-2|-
TGTGCCAGCAGTTCGACAGTAAGGGGATATGAGCAGTTCTTC
CASSSTVRGYEQFF
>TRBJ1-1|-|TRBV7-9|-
TGTGCCAGCAGCCCCCCTACAGGAAACACTGAAGCTTTCTTT
CASSPPTGNTEAFF
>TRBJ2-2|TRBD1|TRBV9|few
TGTGCCAGCAGCGTGGGATTAGGAGACAGGGGGGTAACCGGGGAGCTGTTTTTT
CASSVGLGDRGVTGELFF
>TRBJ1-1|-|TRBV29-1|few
TGCAGCGTTGCTCAACAGGGGAACACTGAAGCTTTCTTT
CSVAQQGNTEAFF
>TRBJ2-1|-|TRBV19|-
TGTGCCAGTAGTCCCCTCCTAGCCACCACTGAGCAGTTCTTC
CASSPLLATTEQFF
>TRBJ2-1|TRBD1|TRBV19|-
TGTGCCAGTAGTATCGGACAGGGGGCAGGCGGGGGGGAGTTCTTC
CASSIGQGAGGGEFF
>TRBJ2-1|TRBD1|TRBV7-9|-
TGTGCCAGCAGCTTAGATGACAGGGCTCTCTACAATGAGCAGTTCTTC
CASSLDDRALYNEQFF
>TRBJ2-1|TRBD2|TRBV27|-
TGTGCCAGCAGTTTTAGAACTAGCGGGAGGGTGGGCTCCTACAATGAGCAGTTCTTC
CASSFRTSGRVGSYNEQFF
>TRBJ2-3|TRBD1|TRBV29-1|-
TGCAGCGAAGGACAGGGGGCAGATACGCAGTATTTT
CSEGQGADTQYF
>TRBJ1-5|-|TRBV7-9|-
TGTGCCAGCAGCTTTGGTCGGGACAATCAGCCCCAGCATTTT
CASSFGRDNQPQHF